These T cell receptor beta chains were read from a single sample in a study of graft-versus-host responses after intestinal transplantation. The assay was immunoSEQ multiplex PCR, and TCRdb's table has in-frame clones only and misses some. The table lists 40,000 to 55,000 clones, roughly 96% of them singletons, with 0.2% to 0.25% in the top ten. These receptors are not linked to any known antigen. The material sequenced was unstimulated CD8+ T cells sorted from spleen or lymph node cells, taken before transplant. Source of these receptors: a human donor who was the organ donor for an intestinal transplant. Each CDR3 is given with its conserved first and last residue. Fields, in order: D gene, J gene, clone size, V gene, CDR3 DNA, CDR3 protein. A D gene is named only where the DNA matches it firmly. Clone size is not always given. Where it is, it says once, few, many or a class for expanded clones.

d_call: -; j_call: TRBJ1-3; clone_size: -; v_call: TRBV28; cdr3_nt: TGTGCCAGCAGTTTGTTCGGGGGCTCTGGAAACACCATATATTTT; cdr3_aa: CASSLFGGSGNTIYF
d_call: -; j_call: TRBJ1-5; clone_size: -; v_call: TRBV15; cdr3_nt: TGTGCCACCAGCAGAGAAAGGGATAATCAGCCCCAGCATTTT; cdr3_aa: CATSRERDNQPQHF
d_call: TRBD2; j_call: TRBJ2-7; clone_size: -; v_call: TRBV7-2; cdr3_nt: TGTGCCAGCAGTCCACTAGCGGGGGGCCTTCCTTCCTACGAGCAGTACTTC; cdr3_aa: CASSPLAGGLPSYEQYF
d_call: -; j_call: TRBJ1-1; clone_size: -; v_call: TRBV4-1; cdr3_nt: TGCGCCAGCAGCCAAGGCAGGGTGAACACTGAAGCTTTCTTT; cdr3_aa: CASSQGRVNTEAFF
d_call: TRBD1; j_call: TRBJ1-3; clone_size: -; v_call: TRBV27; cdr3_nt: TGTGCCAGCAGTTTGACAGGGAGCTCTGGAAACACCATATATTTT; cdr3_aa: CASSLTGSSGNTIYF
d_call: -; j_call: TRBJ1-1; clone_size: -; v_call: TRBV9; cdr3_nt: TGTGCCAGCAGCGCCGGAACTGAAGCTTTCTTT; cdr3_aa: CASSAGTEAFF
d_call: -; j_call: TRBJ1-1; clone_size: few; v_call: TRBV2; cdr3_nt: TGTGCCAGCACTGGACCGGGATTT; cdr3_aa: CASTGPGF
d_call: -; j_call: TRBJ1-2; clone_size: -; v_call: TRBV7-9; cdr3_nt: TGTGCCAGCAGCTTAGGCAGTGACAGCCCCTATGGCTACACCTTC; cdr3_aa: CASSLGSDSPYGYTF
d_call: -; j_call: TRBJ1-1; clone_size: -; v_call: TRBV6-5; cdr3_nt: TGTGCCAGCGCGGGCAAGGTAGGCACTGAAGCTTTCTTT; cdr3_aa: CASAGKVGTEAFF
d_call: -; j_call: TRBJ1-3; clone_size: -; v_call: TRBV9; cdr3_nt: TGTGCCAGCAGCTCCGCAGGGGTTTCCGCTGGAAACACCATATATTTT; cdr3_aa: CASSSAGVSAGNTIYF
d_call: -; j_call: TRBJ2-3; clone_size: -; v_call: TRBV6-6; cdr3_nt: TGTGCCAGCAGTTACTCGAGGGGCACAGATACGCAGTATTTT; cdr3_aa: CASSYSRGTDTQYF
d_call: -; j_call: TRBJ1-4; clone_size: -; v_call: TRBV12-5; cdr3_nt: TGTGCTAGTGGTTTGTTGGGCCACGTTAATGAAAAACTGTTTTTT; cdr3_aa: CASGLLGHVNEKLFF
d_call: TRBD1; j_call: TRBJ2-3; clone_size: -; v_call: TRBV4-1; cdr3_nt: TGCGCCAGCAGCCAGAACAGGGGCAACACAGATACGCAGTATTTT; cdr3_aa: CASSQNRGNTDTQYF
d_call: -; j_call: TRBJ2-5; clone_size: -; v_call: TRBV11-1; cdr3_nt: TGTGCCAGCAGCTTAACGACAGGGGAGGGGGAGACCCAGTACTTC; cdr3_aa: CASSLTTGEGETQYF
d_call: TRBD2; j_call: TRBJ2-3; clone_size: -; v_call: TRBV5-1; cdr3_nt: TGCGCCAGCAGCTACGGCGGGGGGCCCACAGATACGCAGTATTTT; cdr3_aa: CASSYGGGPTDTQYF
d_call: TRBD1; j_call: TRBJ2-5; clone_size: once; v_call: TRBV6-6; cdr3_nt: TGTGCCAGCAGCATGGGACAGGGACCTCAAGAGACCCAGTACTTC; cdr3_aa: CASSMGQGPQETQYF
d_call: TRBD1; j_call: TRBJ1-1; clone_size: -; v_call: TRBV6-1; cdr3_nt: TGTGCCATCCCATCCGGGACAGGGATCACTGAAGCTTTCTTT; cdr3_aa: CAIPSGTGITEAFF
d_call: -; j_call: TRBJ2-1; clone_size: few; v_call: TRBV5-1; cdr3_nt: TGCGCCAGCAGCGTAAACAAGGTAAACCTTTTCGATGAGCAGTTCTTC; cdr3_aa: CASSVNKVNLFDEQFF
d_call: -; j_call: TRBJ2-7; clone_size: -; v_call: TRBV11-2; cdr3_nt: TGTGCCAGCAGCTCCCGGCAGACCTACGAGCAGTACTTC; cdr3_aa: CASSSRQTYEQYF
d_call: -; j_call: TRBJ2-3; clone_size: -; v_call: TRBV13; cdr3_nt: TGTGCCAGCAGCCCCGGTCGGTCGGGGCTGGGCACAGATACGCAGTATTTT; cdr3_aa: CASSPGRSGLGTDTQYF
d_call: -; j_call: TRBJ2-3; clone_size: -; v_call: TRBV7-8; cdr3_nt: TGTGCCAGCAGCCCCCTCCAAAGAGGCACAGATACGCAGTATTTT; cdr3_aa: CASSPLQRGTDTQYF
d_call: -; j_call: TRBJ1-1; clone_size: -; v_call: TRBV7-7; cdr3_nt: TGTGCCAGCAGCTTATACAGGAACACTGAAGCTTTCTTT; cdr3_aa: CASSLYRNTEAFF
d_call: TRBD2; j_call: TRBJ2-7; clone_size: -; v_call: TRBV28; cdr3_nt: TGTGCCAGCAGTCCCCGGACTAGCGGCTCAGAGCAGTACTTC; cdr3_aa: CASSPRTSGSEQYF
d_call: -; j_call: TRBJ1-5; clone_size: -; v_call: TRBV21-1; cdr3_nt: TGTGCCAGCAGCAAAGGGGGCCGGGACAGGGGGTGTCAGCCCCAGCATTTT; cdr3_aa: CASSKGGRDRGCQPQHF
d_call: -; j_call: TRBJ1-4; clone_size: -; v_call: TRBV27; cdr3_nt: TGTGCCAGCAGCTGGGGGGCGCAGGCGAATGAAAAACTGTTTTTT; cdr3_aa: CASSWGAQANEKLFF
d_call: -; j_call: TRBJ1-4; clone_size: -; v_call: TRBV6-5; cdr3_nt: TGTGCCAGCAGTTATAATAACTACGGATCTGAAAAACTGTTTTTT; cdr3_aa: CASSYNNYGSEKLFF
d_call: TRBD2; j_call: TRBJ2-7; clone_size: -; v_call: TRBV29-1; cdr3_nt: TGCAGCGTTGAAGTAGCGGGGGGAAACTCCTACGAGCAGTACTTC; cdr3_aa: CSVEVAGGNSYEQYF
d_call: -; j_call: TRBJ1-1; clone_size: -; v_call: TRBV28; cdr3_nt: TGTGCCAGCAGCCTCACCGGGGGCACTGAAGCTTTCTTT; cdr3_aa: CASSLTGGTEAFF
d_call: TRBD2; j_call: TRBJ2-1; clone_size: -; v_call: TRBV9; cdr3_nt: TGTGCCAGCAGCGTAGATGGCGGGGGTTACAATGAGCAGTTCTTC; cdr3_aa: CASSVDGGGYNEQFF
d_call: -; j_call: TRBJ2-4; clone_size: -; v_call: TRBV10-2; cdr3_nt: TGCGCCAGCAGTGACGTCGGACTTCCCAAAAACATTCAGTACTTC; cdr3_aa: CASSDVGLPKNIQYF
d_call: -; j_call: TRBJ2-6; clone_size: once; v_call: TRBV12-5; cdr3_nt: TGTGCTAGTGGTTTGTTGCCGGGGTCGGCTGGGGCCAACGTCCTGACTTTC; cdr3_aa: CASGLLPGSAGANVLTF
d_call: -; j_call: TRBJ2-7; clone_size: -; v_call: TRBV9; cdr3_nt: TGTGCCAGCAGCGTAGACGGTTCGGTGGGGGAGCAGTACTTC; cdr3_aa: CASSVDGSVGEQYF